A single sample gave rise to the 10 T cell receptor beta chains below, sequenced in a study of blood T cells in healthy people across ages. Through a sample-barcoded 5' primer and a J-beta primer mix, a second PCR was run for roughly 6 to 11 cycles. TCRdb reprocessed the 5' RACE reads with MiXCR, giving one entry per CDR3 protein. The sample holds around 800,000 distinct CDR3 sequences, about 53% seen once. Sample: blood. These receptors were collected from a man older than 75 in good health.

The chain links TRBV27 to TRBJ2-7; no definite D call. Deletions cut 6 bases from V and 6 bases from J, with 18 bases between. This CDR3 has 14 residues. CDR1 and CDR2 from the germline V gene are MNHEY and SMNVEV (reference sequence). CDR3 residues: CASSPLVVGSEQYF. The CDR3 DNA follows: TGTGCCAGCAGCCCCCTTGTAGTTGGAAGCGAGCAGTACTTC.

The genes are TRBV7-9 and TRBJ1-4, with D possibly being TRBD1 (6 bases). Germline V gene data show CDR1 as SEHNR and CDR2 as FQNEAQ (reference sequence). The V end was cut by 1 base, the J end by 8 bases, with 20 bases between. This CDR3 is built from 17 residues. CDR3 in amino acids: CASSLGAQTDRREKLFF. The CDR3 DNA follows: TGTGCCAGCAGCTTAGGGGCCCAAACGGACAGAAGAGAAAAACTGTTTTTT.

The gene calls are TRBV12-3 or TRBV12-4 and TRBJ2-1; D possibly matches TRBD1 or TRBD2 (5 bases each). Trimming pared 3 bases from V and 5 bases from J, leaving 17 bases between. The CDR3 contains 16 residues. In DNA, the CDR3 is TGTGCCAGCAGTTTCCCACAAGGGACGGGAAACAATGAGCAGTTCTTC. As protein: CASSFPQGTGNNEQFF.

There are a few counts of this clonotype. The J gene is TRBJ2-7, the V gene TRBV7-2; 8 nucleotides agree with TRBD2. The CDR3 covers 16 residues. The germline gives CDR1 SGHTA, CDR2 FQGNSA. J was trimmed by 5 bases and V by 6 bases; bases with no gene match: 15. The DNA of the CDR3 is TGTGCCAGCAGACAAAGTAGCGGGATCTCGATGAACGAGCAGTACTTC. Protein: CASRQSSGISMNEQYF. Combining the CDR3 with reference TRBV7-2 and TRBJ2-7 gives the whole variable domain GAGVSQSPSNKVTEKGKDVELRCDPISGHTALYWYRQSLGQGLEFLIYFQGNSAPDKSGLPSDRFSAERTGGSVSTLTIQRTQQEDSAVYLCASRQSSGISMNEQYFGPGTRLTVT.

The rearrangement uses TRBV5-1 and TRBJ2-5; 8 bases fit TRBD2. The CDR3 length is 13 residues. The germline CDR1 and CDR2 sequences are SGHRS and YFSETQ. Trimming removed 4 bases from V and 11 bases from J; junction bases left unmatched: 10. CDR3 DNA sequence: TGCGCCAGCAGCATATCGGGGGGGAATGAGCAGTACTTC. Translated, it gives CASSISGGNEQYF.

The V and J genes are TRBV27 and TRBJ1-1; no firm D call. The V gene lost 5 bases and the J gene lost 1 base, with 11 bases spanning the gap. The CDR3 sequence is 14 residues long. Germline CDR1 is MNHEY and CDR2 is SMNVEV (reference sequence). Here the CDR3 DNA reads TGTGCCAGCAGTCCCCGTGGCAGGAACACTGAAGCTTTCTTT. This gives the protein CASSPRGRNTEAFF.

V is TRBV12-5 and J is TRBJ1-1; D might be TRBD1 (6 bases). Germline lookup yields CDR1 LGHNT and CDR2 FRNRAP. V was shortened by 4 bases and J by 11 bases, with 14 bases between the two germline ends. There are 12 residues in the CDR3. The DNA for the CDR3 is TGTGCTAGTGGTTCCGACACAGGGAGTGCTTTCTTT. Amino acid sequence: CASGSDTGSAFF. The whole variable domain, remainder taken from reference TRBV12-5 and TRBJ1-1, is DARVTQTPRHKVTEMGQEVTMRCQPILGHNTVFWYRQTMMQGLELLAYFRNRAPLDDSGMPKDRFSAEMPDATLATLKIQPSEPRDSAVYFCASGSDTGSAFFGQGTRLTVV.

The CDR3, as DNA: TGTGCCAGCAGCTTATATCGCGGGAGGTCCTACAATGAGCAGTTCTTC. Protein product: CASSLYRGRSYNEQFF. This chain uses TRBV11-2 with TRBJ2-1; 8 bases are a match to TRBD2. CDR1 is SGHAT, CDR2 FQNNGV, per germline. The CDR3 runs to 16 residues. The junction had 4 bases not matched to a gene; V was cut back by 2 bases and J by 1 base.

The chain uses TRBV6-5 and TRBJ2-7; D is undetermined. This CDR3 spans 15 amino acids. Trimming shortened V by 2 bases and J by 0 bases, and 11 bases separated the two germline ends. Germline values: CDR1 MNHEY, CDR2 SVGAGI. DNA for the CDR3: TGTGCCAGCAGTTACGGCTCTTCGTCCTCCTACGAGCAGTACTTC. Protein product: CASSYGSSSSYEQYF.

The chain links TRBV27 to TRBJ2-7, with TRBD2 as a possible D gene (5 bases). The germline V gene has CDR1 MNHEY and CDR2 SMNVEV (reference sequence). V was shortened by 4 bases and J by 2 bases, with 15 bases between the two germline ends. The CDR3 runs to 15 residues. This chain's CDR3 is CASSSRTRPPYEQYF. Here the CDR3 DNA reads TGTGCCAGCAGTTCTCGGACTCGCCCGCCCTACGAGCAGTACTTC.